The clone carrying this T cell receptor beta chain was picked up a small number of times. PCR used 60 Vbeta primers and 13 Jbeta primers. TCRdb's table, derived via immunoSEQ multiplex PCR, lists solely in-frame clones and lacks some. The profile shows around 75,000 clones, approximately 80% of them singletons. This sample was included in a study of cytomegalovirus exposure and HLA in healthy donors. This CDR3 comprises 14 residues. The junction had 9 bases not matched to a gene; V was cut back by 4 bases and J by 9 bases. Germline V gene lookup returns CDR1 LNHDA and CDR2 SQIVND (reference sequence).

The TCR sequence derives from a man aged 40-55 years in good health and CMV-seronegative. Material: PBMCs. This chain joins TRBV19 and TRBJ2-7, with 10 bases matching TRBD1. The CDR3 DNA is TGTGCCAGTAGTAACGGACAGGGGGGGGAAAGGCAGTACTTC. This sequence encodes CASSNGQGGERQYF.